Here is one T cell receptor (beta chain) with its context. This clonotype was seen many times. Its antigen is not yet known. Base qualities were left out, and no much larger clone turns up one base away. Set within a cohort of healthcare workers in London, UK, this nested case-control study involved weekly PCR testing of nasopharyngeal swabs along with blood sampling. Healthcare workers were recruited during the week of the UK lockdown, between 23 and 31 March 2020, and followed weekly for up to 16 weeks. The sample originates from a study of early T cells in non-severe SARS-CoV-2 infection (dated by TCRdb to the early 2020s). Turning to the overall study: Because TCR sequencing relied on bulk RNA taken from unsorted whole blood, pairing of alpha and beta chains was not possible.

The library was prepared using 5' RACE. TCRdb lists the instrument as NextSeq 500. In the TCR library protocol, unique molecular identifiers were attached to individual cDNA molecules to correct for PCR bias and sequencing error. Sequencing covered both TCR alpha and beta chains, and within each sample the abundances of alpha and beta sequences were tightly co-correlated. Per the source publication's procedure: V gene, J gene and CDR3 annotation of TCR sequences was performed with Decombinator V4. Expanded TCRs were defined as changing significantly between any two time points under a Poisson model with p below 0.0001. TCR abundances were normalised to the total number of TCRs sequenced per sample and were expressed as counts per million. MAIT TCRs were defined by TRAV1-2 paired with TRAJ12, TRAJ20 or TRAJ33, and iNKT TCRs by TRAV10 paired with TRAJ18. A search of VDJdb, accessed on 1 November 2021, was run for TCRs annotated to CMV, EBV and SARS-CoV-2, with TCRs annotated for multiple antigens excluded. TCRdb reanalyzed the raw reads on its own, using fastp at Q25 for trimming and MiXCR for clone calling, and kept in-frame beta chains. Merged by CDR3 protein, the rows form single entries marked with the most common genes and DNA. It is TCRdb's table, rather than the study itself, that gives the V and J calls and clone size. A total of 70,000 or so distinct CDR3 sequences appear in this sample, more than 9% of them only once. The ten most abundant clones make up 3% to 5% of the sample.

Spanning cysteine to phenylalanine, the CDR3 consists of 16 amino acids. Only the CDR3 DNA stays, 48 bases, in frame from base 1. The germline V gene provides CDR1 MDHEN and CDR2 SYDVKM. The junction shows trimming of 5 bases on V and 0 bases on J, and the gene matches do not reach 10 bases of it. The paper's findings and limits, for the study overall: VDJdb matching was skewed toward anti-spike CD8 responses and likely underestimated virus-specific expansions by missing private and CD4 specificities.

This clonotype originated in an adult who was a healthcare worker with PCR-confirmed SARS-CoV-2 infection or an uninfected control (not recorded which). The chain uses TRBV28 and TRBJ2-7; TRBD1 matches 7 bases in the middle. The specimen sequenced was whole blood. In nucleotide form, the sequence is TGTGCCAGCAGTCCCGCATGGACAGGAAGCTCCTACGAGCAGTACTTC. It translates as CASSPAWTGSSYEQYF.